This T cell receptor (beta chain) was recorded in a study of regulatory dendritic cells for organ transplantation. Study context: LPS was added to dendritic cell cultures on day 6. Whole-study findings and limits: Naive CD4+ and CD8+ repertoires were highly diverse; memory CD8+ was most oligoclonal.

With respect to this clone: Its antigen is unknown.

Sequencing was performed with immunoSEQ multiplex PCR; in TCRdb, only in-frame clones are kept and a portion is missing. Here the sample spans approximately 12,000 clones, 74% being singletons. Sorted T cells were CFSE-labeled and cultured approximately five days with allogeneic regulatory or mature dendritic cells at 1:10. Germline V CDR1 and CDR2: KGHSH, LQKENI. This CDR3 is 13 amino acids long. V was clipped by 3 bases and J by 7 bases; unmatched bases: 3. V and J are TRBV18 and TRBJ1-1, with TRBD1 matching 9 bases. This sequence was found in a human donor in good health. The sequenced sample was naive CD4+ T cells from blood cultured with regulatory dendritic cells. Sample subset: CD45RA+ naive T cells. CDR3 region: CASSPGQGGEAFF. CDR3 DNA: TGTGCCAGCTCACCGGGACAGGGAGGTGAAGCTTTCTTT.